The clone carrying this T cell receptor beta chain was detected once. What it binds is not known. This sample stems from a study of cytomegalovirus exposure and HLA in healthy donors. Turning to the study itself: Unique TCRs numbering some 80 million, obtained from HLA-typed donors, made up an early data release.

V lost 2 bases and J 8 bases, leaving 12 bases between the germline ends. CDR1 and CDR2 (germline): SEHNR, FQNEAQ (reference sequence). The CDR3 sequence is 14 residues long. Study-wide results and caveats: Association of a missense DCLRE1C variant with TCR beta V- and J-gene trimming was reported in a later analysis.

PCR employed 60 Vbeta and 13 Jbeta primers. Profiled with immunoSEQ multiplex PCR; TCRdb holds only in-frame clones, not every one. The sample consists of some 170,000 clones, about 83% of them appearing once. This chain links TRBV7-9 with TRBJ2-2; no clear D gene. This TCR was sampled from a female donor in good health and CMV-seronegative. The sample taken for sequencing was PBMCs. CDR3 sequence: CASSLILPIGELFF. The DNA for the CDR3 is TGTGCCAGCAGCTTAATACTTCCTATTGGGGAGCTGTTTTTT.